A selection of T cell receptor beta chains follows, all from one sample in a study of shared clonotypes between healthy human individuals. Clones were sequenced by immunoSEQ multiplex PCR, and TCRdb holds only the in-frame ones, with some missing. There are a few million clones in the sample; around nine tenths occur only once, and about 0.13% lies in the top ten. The source material was naive CD4+ T cells sorted from blood. The source of these receptors is a man aged 18 to 29 in good health. The CDR3 runs from the conserved cysteine through the conserved F or W. A D gene is named only where the DNA matches it firmly. A clone size is listed for some rows: how often the clone was seen (once, few, many), or a class if it is expanded.

abundance: -; v_gene: TRBV6-6; d_gene: -; j_gene: TRBJ1-2; CDR3nt: TGTGCCAGCAGTTCCCTTACGGCTTCGGCTAACTATGGCTACACCTTC; CDR3aa: CASSSLTASANYGYTF
abundance: -; v_gene: TRBV2; d_gene: -; j_gene: TRBJ2-7; CDR3nt: TGTGCCAGCAGAGGCGGACGTTCGAATTTCTACGAGCAGTACTTC; CDR3aa: CASRGGRSNFYEQYF
abundance: -; v_gene: TRBV6-1; d_gene: -; j_gene: TRBJ2-2; CDR3nt: TGTGCCAGCAGTACCTCGGTCACCGGGGAGCTGTTTTTT; CDR3aa: CASSTSVTGELFF
abundance: -; v_gene: TRBV5-4; d_gene: -; j_gene: TRBJ2-7; CDR3nt: TGTGCCAGCAGCTTGATTGGCAGCTACGAGCAGTACTTC; CDR3aa: CASSLIGSYEQYF
abundance: -; v_gene: TRBV30; d_gene: -; j_gene: TRBJ2-1; CDR3nt: TGTGCCTGGACCTTCCGGGACCTCCTCTACAATGAGCAGTTCTTC; CDR3aa: CAWTFRDLLYNEQFF
abundance: -; v_gene: TRBV7-9; d_gene: TRBD2; j_gene: TRBJ2-5; CDR3nt: TGTGCCAGCAGCACAAATAGCGGGAGGGCAGAGACCCAGTACTTC; CDR3aa: CASSTNSGRAETQYF
abundance: -; v_gene: TRBV14; d_gene: TRBD2; j_gene: TRBJ2-1; CDR3nt: TGTGCCAGCAGCCATTGGACTAGCGGGAGGGCTGAGCAGTTCTTC; CDR3aa: CASSHWTSGRAEQFF
abundance: -; v_gene: TRBV19; d_gene: -; j_gene: TRBJ2-1; CDR3nt: TGTGCCAGTAGTATAGATCGAGGGGCAGCTAGCTCCTACAATGAGCAGTTCTTC; CDR3aa: CASSIDRGAASSYNEQFF
abundance: -; v_gene: TRBV6-5; d_gene: -; j_gene: TRBJ2-7; CDR3nt: TGTGCCAGCAGCGTAGGGGGTTCGTTCTCCGAGCAGTACTTC; CDR3aa: CASSVGGSFSEQYF
abundance: -; v_gene: TRBV7-9; d_gene: -; j_gene: TRBJ2-2; CDR3nt: TGTGCCAGCATAAAGGGAGTGAACACCGGGGAGCTGTTTTTT; CDR3aa: CASIKGVNTGELFF
abundance: -; v_gene: TRBV7-9; d_gene: TRBD1; j_gene: TRBJ2-3; CDR3nt: TGTGCCAGCAGCTTGTGGGCAGGGGGCTGGACAGATACGCAGTATTTT; CDR3aa: CASSLWAGGWTDTQYF
abundance: -; v_gene: TRBV7-2; d_gene: TRBD2; j_gene: TRBJ2-5; CDR3nt: TGTGCCAGCAGCACCGAGCGGGGGGAGACCCAGTACTTC; CDR3aa: CASSTERGETQYF
abundance: -; v_gene: TRBV5-8; d_gene: -; j_gene: TRBJ1-1; CDR3nt: TGTGCCAGCAGCCCGCTCGGGGAGGGCACTGAAGCTTTCTTT; CDR3aa: CASSPLGEGTEAFF
abundance: few; v_gene: TRBV30; d_gene: TRBD1; j_gene: TRBJ1-1; CDR3nt: TGTGCCTGGACCTTCTCCGGGACAGGGTTTTGGAACACTGAAGCTTTCTTT; CDR3aa: CAWTFSGTGFWNTEAFF
abundance: -; v_gene: TRBV6-5; d_gene: -; j_gene: TRBJ2-2; CDR3nt: TGTGCCAGCAGTTGGCGGGAAGGCACCGGGGAGCTGTTTTTT; CDR3aa: CASSWREGTGELFF
abundance: -; v_gene: TRBV7-9; d_gene: -; j_gene: TRBJ2-5; CDR3nt: TGTGCCAGCAGCTGGTCAGGGGGGACTCAAGAGACCCAGTACTTC; CDR3aa: CASSWSGGTQETQYF
abundance: -; v_gene: TRBV6-4; d_gene: -; j_gene: TRBJ1-1; CDR3nt: TGTGCCAGCAGTGCCCAGGGAATGAACACTGAAGCTTTCTTT; CDR3aa: CASSAQGMNTEAFF
abundance: -; v_gene: TRBV11-2; d_gene: -; j_gene: TRBJ2-7; CDR3nt: TGTGCCAGCAGCTCGGCCGCGTATGGTCTACGGGGTTACGAGCAGTACTTC; CDR3aa: CASSSAAYGLRGYEQYF
abundance: few; v_gene: TRBV29-1; d_gene: -; j_gene: TRBJ1-1; CDR3nt: TGCAGCGTTGAGGGGGGACGGATGAACACTGAAGCTTTCTTT; CDR3aa: CSVEGGRMNTEAFF
abundance: -; v_gene: TRBV2; d_gene: -; j_gene: TRBJ1-1; CDR3nt: TGTGCCAGCAGGGGAGGGACGGCGAACACTGAAGCTTTCTTT; CDR3aa: CASRGGTANTEAFF
abundance: -; v_gene: TRBV5-1; d_gene: -; j_gene: TRBJ2-3; CDR3nt: TGCGCCAGCAGCTTGGCTGACGGGTCGCGCACAGATACGCAGTATTTT; CDR3aa: CASSLADGSRTDTQYF
abundance: -; v_gene: TRBV4-3; d_gene: -; j_gene: TRBJ2-1; CDR3nt: TGCGCCAGCAGCCAAGGAAATAAGGACAATGAGCAGTTCTTC; CDR3aa: CASSQGNKDNEQFF
abundance: -; v_gene: TRBV25-1; d_gene: -; j_gene: TRBJ1-4; CDR3nt: TGTGCCAGCAGTGATCTCACAACTAATGAAAAACTGTTTTTT; CDR3aa: CASSDLTTNEKLFF
abundance: -; v_gene: TRBV6-1; d_gene: -; j_gene: TRBJ2-7; CDR3nt: TGTGCCAGCAGTGTCGGGACACCATTCTACGAGCAGTACTTC; CDR3aa: CASSVGTPFYEQYF
abundance: -; v_gene: TRBV9; d_gene: -; j_gene: TRBJ1-6; CDR3nt: TGTGCCAGCAGCGTGGGGTGGGTAGCCGATTCACCCCTCCACTTT; CDR3aa: CASSVGWVADSPLHF
abundance: -; v_gene: TRBV7-9; d_gene: -; j_gene: TRBJ2-1; CDR3nt: TGTGCCAGCAGCTTGGACACGGGACCCTTTAATGAGCAGTTCTTC; CDR3aa: CASSLDTGPFNEQFF
abundance: -; v_gene: TRBV6-1; d_gene: -; j_gene: TRBJ1-1; CDR3nt: TGTGCCAGCAGTGAACTCACTGAAGCTTTCTTT; CDR3aa: CASSELTEAFF
abundance: -; v_gene: TRBV10-3; d_gene: -; j_gene: TRBJ2-2; CDR3nt: TGTGCCATCAGCTCACAGGCCACGAACACCGGGGAGCTGTTTTTT; CDR3aa: CAISSQATNTGELFF
abundance: -; v_gene: TRBV28; d_gene: -; j_gene: TRBJ1-5; CDR3nt: TGTGCCAGCAGTTTAGAACGTATTGGCAATCAGCCCCAGCATTTT; CDR3aa: CASSLERIGNQPQHF
abundance: -; v_gene: TRBV6-5; d_gene: TRBD1; j_gene: TRBJ1-2; CDR3nt: TGTGCCAGCAGTTCCGGGACAGGGAAAGTCTATGGCTACACCTTC; CDR3aa: CASSSGTGKVYGYTF
abundance: -; v_gene: TRBV7-3; d_gene: TRBD2; j_gene: TRBJ2-1; CDR3nt: TGTGCCAGCAGCGCCGGGACTAGCCCCTACAATGAGCAGTTCTTC; CDR3aa: CASSAGTSPYNEQFF
abundance: -; v_gene: TRBV6-6; d_gene: -; j_gene: TRBJ2-6; CDR3nt: TGTGCCAGCAGTTACTCGACCGACTCTGGGGCCAACGTCCTGACTTTC; CDR3aa: CASSYSTDSGANVLTF
abundance: -; v_gene: TRBV5-1; d_gene: -; j_gene: TRBJ2-3; CDR3nt: TGCGCCAGCAGCCGCTCGGTGGATATAGATACGCAGTATTTT; CDR3aa: CASSRSVDIDTQYF
abundance: -; v_gene: TRBV2; d_gene: -; j_gene: TRBJ2-6; CDR3nt: TGTGCCAGCAGTGAAGTCACTGTGGGGGCCAACGTCCTGACTTTC; CDR3aa: CASSEVTVGANVLTF
abundance: -; v_gene: TRBV7-2; d_gene: TRBD2; j_gene: TRBJ2-7; CDR3nt: TGTGCCAGCAGCTTAGGCCTAGCGGGAGCCGCCTACGAGCAGTACTTC; CDR3aa: CASSLGLAGAAYEQYF
abundance: -; v_gene: TRBV27; d_gene: TRBD1; j_gene: TRBJ2-7; CDR3nt: TGTGCCATCTACCGGGACAGGGGCTACGAGCAGTACTTC; CDR3aa: CAIYRDRGYEQYF
abundance: -; v_gene: TRBV5-1; d_gene: TRBD2; j_gene: TRBJ2-5; CDR3nt: TGCGCCAGCAGCTCCACGCGGGGCGGGGGGGATCAAGAGACCCAGTACTTC; CDR3aa: CASSSTRGGGDQETQYF
abundance: -; v_gene: TRBV11-2; d_gene: -; j_gene: TRBJ1-2; CDR3nt: TGTGCCAGCAGCTTAGGGCTCCATGTCATGGACGCGGGAGGCTACACCTTC; CDR3aa: CASSLGLHVMDAGGYTF
abundance: -; v_gene: TRBV5-1; d_gene: -; j_gene: TRBJ2-7; CDR3nt: TGCGCCAGCAGCTTGGTTGCAGGGAGCTCCTACGAGCAGTACTTC; CDR3aa: CASSLVAGSSYEQYF
abundance: -; v_gene: TRBV4-2; d_gene: TRBD2; j_gene: TRBJ2-3; CDR3nt: TGTGCCAGCAGCCAAGAAGTGGCTAGCGGATCTAGCACAGATACGCAGTATTTT; CDR3aa: CASSQEVASGSSTDTQYF
abundance: -; v_gene: TRBV11-2; d_gene: TRBD2; j_gene: TRBJ2-1; CDR3nt: TGTGCCAGCAGCCCGGGACTAGCGGGGGGGCGATACAATGAGCAGTTCTTC; CDR3aa: CASSPGLAGGRYNEQFF
abundance: -; v_gene: TRBV6-6; d_gene: -; j_gene: TRBJ2-3; CDR3nt: TGTGCCAGCAGTTTCTACAGGGATGCGCAGTATTTT; CDR3aa: CASSFYRDAQYF
abundance: -; v_gene: TRBV6-1; d_gene: TRBD1; j_gene: TRBJ1-3; CDR3nt: TGTGCCAGCAGAGGGACAGCCGGTTCTGGAAACACCATATATTTT; CDR3aa: CASRGTAGSGNTIYF
abundance: -; v_gene: TRBV6-4; d_gene: TRBD1; j_gene: TRBJ1-2; CDR3nt: TGTGCCAGCAGTGACGACAGGGGGCCGGGTGGCTACACCTTC; CDR3aa: CASSDDRGPGGYTF
abundance: -; v_gene: TRBV18; d_gene: TRBD1; j_gene: TRBJ2-7; CDR3nt: TGTGCCAGCTCACCGCCGGGGACAGGGAGCGAGCAGTACTTC; CDR3aa: CASSPPGTGSEQYF
abundance: -; v_gene: TRBV7-7; d_gene: TRBD1; j_gene: TRBJ2-5; CDR3nt: TGTGCTAGCAGCCAGGACAGGGGTGTCCAAGAGACCCAGTACTTC; CDR3aa: CASSQDRGVQETQYF
abundance: once; v_gene: TRBV5-1; d_gene: -; j_gene: TRBJ2-5; CDR3nt: TGCGCCAGCAGCGAGGGAACGGAGACCCAGTACTTC; CDR3aa: CASSEGTETQYF